What follows are 29 T cell receptor beta chains derived from one specimen sequenced in a study of cytomegalovirus exposure and HLA in healthy donors. The primer mix had 60 Vbeta and 13 Jbeta primers. Data came from immunoSEQ multiplex PCR; TCRdb stores just in-frame clones and leaves some out. The sample carries about 200,000 clones, 75% to 90% recorded once. The sample comprised PBMCs. These receptors came from a woman aged 25-40 years in good health and CMV-seronegative.

V gene TRBV5-1 combines with J gene TRBJ1-1; D remains unclear. The CDR3 has 14 amino acids. V was trimmed by 0 bases and J by 1 base, leaving 7 bases between them. The germline V gene encodes CDR1 SGHRS and CDR2 YFSETQ. Written as DNA, the CDR3 is TGCGCCAGCAGCTTGGACAGCCGGAACACTGAAGCTTTCTTT. Its translation is CASSLDSRNTEAFF. The full variable domain, rest sourced from reference TRBV5-1 and TRBJ1-1, is KAGVTQTPRYLIKTRGQQVTLSCSPISGHRSVSWYQQTPGQGLQFLFEYFSETQRNKGNFPGRFSGRQFSNSRSEMNVSTLELGDSALYLCASSLDSRNTEAFFGQGTRLTVV.

This chain links TRBV2 with TRBJ1-4; unclear D gene. Germline CDR1 SNHLY, CDR2 FYNNEI. Trimming stripped 4 bases from V and 8 bases from J, with 5 bases between. CDR3 length: 11 amino acids. The DNA of the CDR3 is TGTGCCAGCAGTGTAAGCGAAAAACTGTTTTTT. Translation: CASSVSEKLFF.

A single count supports this clone. The V and J genes are TRBV4-2 and TRBJ2-1, with D possibly matching TRBD1 (5 bases). CDR1 LGHNA and CDR2 YNFKEQ come from the germline V gene. This CDR3 is built from 15 residues. Trimming cost V 1 base and J 12 bases, with 19 bases left between them. The CDR3 spells CASSQVFGPGSAQFF. In nucleotides, the CDR3 is TGTGCCAGCAGCCAAGTTTTTGGACCAGGGTCAGCGCAGTTCTTC.

The chain uses TRBV5-6 and TRBJ2-3; 9 bases match TRBD2. This CDR3 spans 16 amino acids. V gave up 4 bases and J gave up 3 bases; unmatched junction bases: 9. The germline V gene has CDR1 SGHDT and CDR2 YYEEEE. The CDR3 DNA follows: TGTGCCAGCAGCGAAAAACTAGCGGGCGATACAGATACGCAGTATTTT. Translation gives CASSEKLAGDTDTQYF.

This sequence joins TRBV10-3 and TRBJ2-7, with D tentatively TRBD2 (7 bases). The V end lost 0 bases, the J end lost 5 bases, and 8 bases lay between the germline ends. Germline values: CDR1 ENHRY, CDR2 SYGVKD. The CDR3 has 13 amino acids. CDR3 sequence: CAISESGGHEQYF. The CDR3 DNA reads TGTGCCATCAGTGAGTCGGGGGGGCACGAGCAGTACTTC.

This clone was recorded once. The V and J genes are TRBV1 and TRBJ2-1; TRBD2, the table's D call, lacks a check against the DNA. TRBV1 represents a pseudogene. The CDR3 loop spans 16 amino acids. CDR3 in amino acids: CTSSPRGVCSYNEQFF. As DNA, the CDR3 is TGCACCAGCAGCCCGCGGGGAGTCTGCTCCTACAATGAGCAGTTCTTC.

The chain has TRBV6-1 and TRBJ2-7; possible D gene TRBD2, 5 bases. This CDR3 has 14 residues. Trimming took 2 bases from V and 1 from J, leaving 9 bases between them. CDR1 is MNHNS, CDR2 SASEGT, per germline. DNA for the CDR3: TGTGCCAGCAGTGAATCGGGCGGGTCCTACGAGCAGTACTTC. This sequence encodes CASSESGGSYEQYF.

This CDR3 reads CASSQRQGATNEKLFF. The CDR3 region has the DNA TGCGCCAGCAGCCAACGACAGGGGGCCACTAATGAAAAACTGTTTTTT. This chain joins TRBV4-1 and TRBJ1-4, with 10 bases aligning to TRBD1. The CDR3 extends over 16 amino acids. The V gene's germline CDR1 is MGHRA and CDR2 YSYEKL. V trimming: 2 bases; J trimming: 2 bases; junction bases outside the gene matches: 2.

This clone has only a few counts. This chain links TRBV9 with TRBJ2-1; 11 bases line up with TRBD2. V gave up 2 bases and J gave up 5 bases; unmatched junction bases: 6. CDR3 length equals 16 residues. Germline V gene data show CDR1 as SGDLS and CDR2 as YYNGEE. The CDR3 DNA follows: TGTGCCAGCAGCGTGGAGACTAGCGGGAAAGACAATGAGCAGTTCTTC. Protein sequence: CASSVETSGKDNEQFF.

CDR3 sequence: CASSPSGTTYEQYF. CDR3 nucleotide sequence: TGTGCCAGCTCTCCGTCGGGGACAACCTACGAGCAGTACTTC. This chain links TRBV18 with TRBJ2-7; D might be TRBD1 (6 bases). CDR3 length: 14 residues. V gave up 6 bases and J gave up 2 bases, with 14 bases separating them. CDR1 and CDR2 from the germline V gene are KGHSH and LQKENI. The full variable domain, rest sourced from reference TRBV18 and TRBJ2-7, is NAGVMQNPRHLVRRRGQEARLRCSPMKGHSHVYWYRQLPEEGLKFMVYLQKENIIDESGMPKERFSAEFPKEGPSILRIQQVVRGDSAAYFCASSPSGTTYEQYFGPGTRLTVT.

This sequence joins TRBV29-1 and TRBJ2-1, with no clear D. There are 13 residues in the CDR3. V lost 4 bases and J lost 2, with 9 bases in between. In germline, CDR1 is SQVTM, CDR2 ANQGSEA. CDR3 in amino acids: CSVGPAPYNEQFF. CDR3 bases: TGCAGCGTTGGACCAGCGCCCTACAATGAGCAGTTCTTC.

The table lists this clone with a few counts. The V gene is TRBV20-1, the J gene TRBJ1-1, with a weak D call TRBD1 (5 bases). Germline V gives CDR1 DFQATT, CDR2 SNEGSKA (reference sequence). V shed 7 bases and J shed 6 bases, with 9 bases lying between them. There are 10 residues in the CDR3. Written as DNA, the CDR3 is TGCAGTGTAGGGGCAGCTGAAGCTTTCTTT. It encodes CSVGAAEAFF.

This clone occurred once. The chain carries TRBV7-9 and TRBJ1-3; a weak D match, TRBD1 (6 bases). V dropped 6 bases and J dropped 3 bases, with 9 bases sitting between them. Looked up from germline, CDR1 is SEHNR and CDR2 is FQNEAQ (reference sequence). The CDR3 covers 13 residues. CDR3 region: CASRQGGGNTIYF. The CDR3, as DNA: TGTGCCAGCAGACAGGGTGGTGGAAACACCATATATTTT.

The chain has TRBV5-1 and TRBJ1-6; TRBD1 matches at 8 bases. The length of the CDR3 is 15 residues. V was pared by 4 bases and J by 6 bases, with 6 bases of the junction left unmatched. The V gene's germline CDR1 is SGHRS and CDR2 YFSETQ. The CDR3: CASSLGQGGNSPLHF. CDR3 bases: TGCGCCAGCAGCCTCGGACAGGGAGGTAATTCACCCCTCCACTTT.

This sequence joins TRBV2 and TRBJ2-1, with 7 bases aligning to TRBD1. The trim removed 7 bases at V and 0 bases at J, leaving 12 bases unmatched. Germline assignment: CDR1 SNHLY and CDR2 FYNNEI. This CDR3 has 17 residues. DNA for the CDR3: TGTGCCAGCACCGGACGGGGACAGCGGAGCTCCTACAATGAGCAGTTCTTC. Protein sequence: CASTGRGQRSSYNEQFF.

This clone was observed once. Here the CDR3 DNA reads TGTGCCAGCAGCACGCGGGCAGGTGAGCTTCAGGTCCAGCATTTT. Protein: CASSTRAGELQVQHF. V is TRBV11-2 and J is TRBJ1-5; D is ambiguous. Germline V lookup: CDR1 SGHAT, CDR2 FQNNGV. CDR3 size: 15 residues. Trimming left V 5 bases short and J 12 bases short, with 23 bases between. The variable domain in full, with the rest retrieved from reference TRBV11-2 and TRBJ1-5, is EAGVAQSPRYKIIEKRQSVAFWCNPISGHATLYWYQQILGQGPKLLIQFQNNGVVDDSQLPKDRFSAERLKGVDSTLKIQPAKLEDSAVYLCASSTRAGELQVQHFGDGTRLSIL.

This clone has just a few counts. V usage is TRBV9 and J usage is TRBJ2-1; TRBD2 might be the D (6 bases). V was clipped by 0 bases and J by 5 bases, with 18 bases between them. The CDR3 runs to 17 residues. CDR1 SGDLS and CDR2 YYNGEE come from the germline V gene. For the CDR3, the DNA is TGTGCCAGCAGCGTAGGGGTCCGGGGAGGAGTCGACAATGAGCAGTTCTTC. Translation: CASSVGVRGGVDNEQFF.

The chain is built from TRBV5-4 and TRBJ2-7, with 16 bases matching TRBD2. The CDR3 is made up of 15 amino acids. Per the germline V gene, CDR1 is SGHNT and CDR2 is YYREEE (reference sequence). V was pared by 4 bases and J by 10 bases, with 8 bases of the junction left unmatched. The CDR3 DNA reads TGTGCCAGCAGCCCAGGGACTAGCGGGGGGGCCTCCCAGTACTTC. Encoded protein: CASSPGTSGGASQYF.

The V and J genes are TRBV28 and TRBJ1-1; no firm D call. Germline values: CDR1 MDHEN, CDR2 SYDVKM. The CDR3 sequence is 13 residues long. V was clipped by 10 bases and J by 1 base, with 13 bases between them. In nucleotides, the CDR3 is TGTGCCACCCGAAACCGGGAGAACACTGAAGCTTTCTTT. Its protein is CATRNRENTEAFF.

CDR3 loop: CASSRGRAETGELFF. The CDR3 DNA follows: TGTGCCAGCAGCCGCGGGAGGGCCGAAACCGGGGAGCTGTTTTTT. This rearrangement joins TRBV4-2 to TRBJ2-2, with 9 nucleotides matching TRBD2. The CDR3 is made up of 15 amino acids. Germline V gene data show CDR1 as LGHNA and CDR2 as YNFKEQ. The junction had 5 bases not matched to a gene; V was cut back by 4 bases and J by 5 bases.

The chain has TRBV7-9 and TRBJ1-6, with 8 bases identical to TRBD1. In germline, CDR1 is SEHNR, CDR2 FQNEAQ (reference sequence). This CDR3 spans 14 amino acids. The J segment lost 7 bases and the V segment lost 10 bases, leaving 9 bases of the junction unmatched. The DNA for the CDR3 is TGTGCCACCCCTGACAGGGGAAGGAATTCACCCCTCCACTTT. It translates to CATPDRGRNSPLHF.

The rearrangement links TRBV19 to TRBJ2-5, with 8 bases aligning to TRBD2. CDR1 is LNHDA and CDR2 is SQIVND in the germline V gene (reference sequence). After removal of 3 bases from V and 2 bases from J, the junction contained 2 bases not matched to a gene. The CDR3 sequence is 14 residues long. The CDR3 is CASSIRGGQETQYF. CDR3 sequence (DNA): TGTGCCAGTAGTATCCGCGGGGGGCAAGAGACCCAGTACTTC.

The gene calls are TRBV2 and TRBJ1-3; D is uncertain. Trimming removed 3 bases at V and 4 bases at J, with 10 bases between. CDR1 and CDR2 (germline): SNHLY, FYNNEI. The length of the CDR3 is 14 residues. CDR3 sequence (DNA): TGTGCCAGCAGTGATATAAGAGCAGGAAACACCATATATTTT. This encodes CASSDIRAGNTIYF.

The genes are TRBV28 and TRBJ2-1, with 9 positions matching TRBD2. CDR1 and CDR2 (germline): MDHEN, SYDVKM. The CDR3 totals 15 residues. J was trimmed by 4 bases and V by 5 bases; bases with no gene match: 6. The DNA for the CDR3 is TGTGCCAGCAGTCGTGCTAGCGGGATATACAATGAGCAGTTCTTC. Protein: CASSRASGIYNEQFF.

The CDR3 nucleotides read TGCGCCAGCAGCTTGGGGGGCTTCGGTAATGAAAAACTGTTTTTT. This gives the protein CASSLGGFGNEKLFF. The J gene is TRBJ1-4, the V gene TRBV5-1, with D possibly being TRBD1 (5 bases). The CDR3 consists of 15 residues. Germline V gene lookup returns CDR1 SGHRS and CDR2 YFSETQ. Trimming removed 0 bases at V and 4 bases at J, with 10 bases between. The whole variable domain, remainder taken from reference TRBV5-1 and TRBJ1-4, is KAGVTQTPRYLIKTRGQQVTLSCSPISGHRSVSWYQQTPGQGLQFLFEYFSETQRNKGNFPGRFSGRQFSNSRSEMNVSTLELGDSALYLCASSLGGFGNEKLFFGSGTQLSVL.

The chain carries TRBV28 and TRBJ1-5, with TRBD1 as a possible D gene (5 bases). Germline CDR1 and CDR2: MDHEN and SYDVKM. Trimming cost V 2 bases and J 7 bases, with 15 bases left between them. This CDR3 is 15 amino acids long. The CDR3: CASSLSSRVGQPQHF. Here the CDR3 DNA reads TGTGCCAGCAGTTTAAGTTCCAGGGTGGGGCAGCCCCAGCATTTT.

There are a few counts of this clone. This chain joins TRBV11-2 and TRBJ2-1; 8 bases are a match to TRBD1. The CDR3 contains 14 residues. The ends lost 5 bases at V and 4 bases at J; junction bases unmatched: 4. Germline assignment: CDR1 SGHAT and CDR2 FQNNGV. In nucleotides, the CDR3 is TGTGCCAGCAGCCTGACAGGGGCATACAATGAGCAGTTCTTC. Translating gives CASSLTGAYNEQFF.

The V and J genes are TRBV10-2 and TRBJ2-1, with 11 bases fitting TRBD2. The CDR3 length is 16 residues. Germline values: CDR1 WSHSY, CDR2 SAAADI. V was pared by 0 bases and J by 3 bases, with 1 base of the junction left unmatched. The CDR3 DNA is TGCGCCAGCAGTGAGTCCCTAGCGGGAGGCTACAATGAGCAGTTCTTC. Its translation is CASSESLAGGYNEQFF.

V and J are TRBV4-2 and TRBJ2-1, with 8 bases identical to TRBD2. J was trimmed by 10 bases and V by 0 bases; bases with no gene match: 5. CDR3 length: 14 residues. The germline V gene has CDR1 LGHNA and CDR2 YNFKEQ. CDR3 in DNA: TGTGCCAGCAGCCAAGAGTTCCAGCGGGGGGAGCAGTTCTTC. Translated, it gives CASSQEFQRGEQFF.